A single sample gave rise to the 2 T cell receptor beta chains below, sequenced in a study of tumor-infiltrating lymphocytes in primary liver carcinoma. A primer matching the constant region was used to make TCR beta cDNA from 500 ng of total RNA. Libraries of TCR beta came from three nested multiplex PCR rounds with slightly modified ARM-PCR. Both of the initial two PCR rounds ran for approximately 11 cycles and employed TRBV1-TRBV30 forward primers alongside a C-beta reverse primer. MiXCR, applied by TCRdb to the multiplex PCR reads, yields one record per CDR3 protein. The sample consists of 310,000 or so distinct CDR3 sequences, 50% to 60% of them appearing once. Germline DNA was extracted alongside blood RNA, which was obtained from unsorted whole blood. Sequenced: peripheral blood. The receptor set was obtained from a woman younger than 45 with primary liver carcinoma and hepatitis B virus infection.

A note on this clonotype: Possible read error: a much larger clone is one base away. V is TRBV29-1 and J is TRBJ2-1; TRBD1 might be the D (6 bases). Per germline, CDR1 SQVTM and CDR2 ANQGSEA. The CDR3 has 13 amino acids. Trimming pared 7 bases from V and 5 bases from J, leaving 15 bases between. The CDR3 protein is CSARGTPHNEQFF. The CDR3 DNA reads as TGCAGCGCTCGAGGGACACCGCACAATGAGCAGTTCTTC.

CDR3: CASRGSPGQAGSNEQFF. In DNA form, the CDR3 reads TGTGCCAGCAGGGGAAGCCCCGGACAGGCAGGCAGCAATGAGCAGTTCTTC. The chain carries TRBV6-2 or TRBV6-3 and TRBJ2-1; 7 bases align to TRBD1. This CDR3 contains 17 residues. V shed 6 bases, J shed 6 bases, and the junction held 17 bases outside the gene matches. The germline gives CDR1 MNHEY, CDR2 SVGEGT.